One sample yielded the 19 T cell receptor beta chains listed below, sequenced in a study of blood T cell repertoires in COVID-19. Sequencing used immunoSEQ multiplex PCR; TCRdb keeps in-frame clones, though not all of them. Among 99,000 or so clones listed, 84% were seen once. The sequenced material came from peripheral blood. These receptors all come from an older man with active or convalescent COVID-19.

This chain links TRBV6-5 with TRBJ2-3; a possible D gene is TRBD2 (5 bases). The ends were cut back, 6 bases at V and 6 bases at J, with 10 bases in the middle. The CDR3 sequence is 12 residues long. Germline CDR1 and CDR2: MNHEY and SVGAGI. CDR3 nucleotide sequence: TGTGCCAGCAGATCGACGGGGGATACGCAGTATTTT. It yields the protein CASRSTGDTQYF.

The rearrangement links TRBV28 to TRBJ1-5; tentatively, D is TRBD1 (5 bases). This CDR3 region has 15 residues. From germline, CDR1 is MDHEN and CDR2 SYDVKM. Deletions cut 2 bases from V and 3 bases from J, with 11 bases between. This CDR3 reads CASSLEQVYNQPQHF. The DNA of the CDR3 is TGTGCCAGCAGTTTAGAACAGGTCTACAATCAGCCCCAGCATTTT.

The chain is built from TRBV11-2 and TRBJ1-5, with D uncertain. V was clipped by 5 bases and J by 4 bases, with 9 bases between them. CDR1 SGHAT and CDR2 FQNNGV come from the germline V gene. The CDR3 runs to 13 residues. As DNA, the CDR3 is TGTGCCAGCAGCCCTGAGGGAAATCAGCCCCAGCATTTT. It codes for CASSPEGNQPQHF. Combining the CDR3 with reference TRBV11-2 and TRBJ1-5 gives the whole variable domain EAGVAQSPRYKIIEKRQSVAFWCNPISGHATLYWYQQILGQGPKLLIQFQNNGVVDDSQLPKDRFSAERLKGVDSTLKIQPAKLEDSAVYLCASSPEGNQPQHFGDGTRLSIL.

The J gene is TRBJ2-5, the V gene TRBV5-1; the match to TRBD1 covers 8 bases. This CDR3 comprises 15 residues. With V trimmed by 4 bases and J by 6 bases, 11 bases remained unmatched. Germline loops: CDR1 SGHRS, CDR2 YFSETQ. Here the CDR3 DNA reads TGCGCCAGCAGCCCTGGACAGGGACGGGTCCAGACCCAGTACTTC. Protein: CASSPGQGRVQTQYF.

The gene calls are TRBV7-2 and TRBJ1-2; D is possibly TRBD1 (5 bases). Germline loops: CDR1 SGHTA, CDR2 FQGNSA. V lost 0 bases to trimming and J lost 7 bases, with 12 bases between them. The CDR3 runs to 14 residues. The CDR3 nucleotides read TGTGCCAGCAGCTTAGCGACAGCACCAAGTGGCTACACCTTC. Translated: CASSLATAPSGYTF.

This chain links TRBV2 with TRBJ1-1; TRBD1 might be the D (5 bases). V lost 3 bases, J lost 5 bases, and 13 bases lay in between. Germline assignment: CDR1 SNHLY and CDR2 FYNNEI. This CDR3 region has 14 residues. The CDR3, as DNA: TGTGCCAGCAGTGATCTGGGGCGTCAGACTGAAGCTTTCTTT. It codes for CASSDLGRQTEAFF.

The genes are TRBV10-3 and TRBJ2-5; TRBD2 matches 7 bases. CDR1 and CDR2 from the germline V gene are ENHRY and SYGVKD. Losses at the gene ends were 6 bases for V and 4 bases for J; bases not matched to a gene: 5. The CDR3 length is 13 residues. The CDR3 protein is CAIRGGSLETQYF. CDR3 sequence (DNA): TGTGCCATCAGGGGAGGGTCATTAGAGACCCAGTACTTC.

This chain links TRBV7-2 with TRBJ2-3; TRBD2 matches 9 bases. CDR3 length equals 18 residues. V shed 1 base and J 0 bases; nucleotides not matched to a gene: 8. CDR1 is SGHTA, CDR2 FQGNSA, per germline. DNA of the CDR3: TGTGCCAGCAGCTTAGGCAGAAGGGCGGGGGGGAGCACAGATACGCAGTATTTT. Translated: CASSLGRRAGGSTDTQYF. Full variable domain (rest looked up from reference TRBV7-2 and TRBJ2-3): GAGVSQSPSNKVTEKGKDVELRCDPISGHTALYWYRQSLGQGLEFLIYFQGNSAPDKSGLPSDRFSAERTGGSVSTLTIQRTQQEDSAVYLCASSLGRRAGGSTDTQYFGPGTRLTVL.

The rearrangement uses TRBV5-5 and TRBJ2-7; perhaps TRBD1 as D (6 bases). This CDR3 comprises 14 residues. V lost 5 bases and J lost 1, with 13 bases in between. Germline CDR1 is SGHKS and CDR2 is YYEKEE (reference sequence). CDR3 loop: CASSPGTPSYEQYF. The CDR3 DNA reads TGTGCCAGCAGTCCCGGGACACCTTCCTACGAGCAGTACTTC.

This clone was seen a single time. The rearrangement joins TRBV19 to TRBJ1-5, with D perhaps matching TRBD1 (5 bases). The length of the CDR3 is 15 residues. Per germline, CDR1 LNHDA and CDR2 SQIVND (reference sequence). The V gene lost 5 bases and the J gene lost 3 bases, with 14 bases spanning the gap. This chain's CDR3 is CASSAMQGYNQPQHF. The CDR3 bases are TGTGCCAGTAGTGCGATGCAGGGTTACAATCAGCCCCAGCATTTT.

The CDR3 here is CASITAGSYNEQFF. The CDR3 nucleotides read TGTGCCAGCATTACAGCAGGATCCTACAATGAGCAGTTCTTC. This rearrangement joins TRBV28 to TRBJ2-1; D is unresolved. Germline CDR1 is MDHEN and CDR2 is SYDVKM. Between the trimmed V and J ends, which lost 7 bases and 1 base, there was a span of 11 bases. CDR3 length: 14 residues.

The V gene is TRBV19, the J gene TRBJ2-1, with 8 bases identical to TRBD1. Trimming cost V 9 bases and J 6 bases; bases outside gene matches: 7. From germline, CDR1 is LNHDA and CDR2 SQIVND (reference sequence). The CDR3 length is 13 residues. The CDR3 nucleotides are TGTGCCAGCCGGACAGGGTACGGCAATGAGCAGTTCTTC. It codes for CASRTGYGNEQFF.

The chain has TRBV19 and TRBJ1-6; 9 positions match TRBD1. The ends lost 1 base at V and 7 bases at J; junction bases unmatched: 5. Germline CDR1 and CDR2: LNHDA and SQIVND (reference sequence). The CDR3 length is 16 residues. The CDR3 here is CASSIVPGTGNSPLHF. The DNA of the CDR3 is TGTGCCAGTAGTATAGTACCCGGGACAGGGAATTCACCCCTCCACTTT.

J is TRBJ1-1 and V is TRBV18; the D gene is possibly TRBD1 (5 bases). The CDR3 has 14 residues. Between the trimmed V and J ends, which lost 4 bases and 0 bases, there was a span of 9 bases. Germline V gene data show CDR1 as KGHSH and CDR2 as LQKENI. CDR3 coding DNA: TGTGCCAGCTCACAGGGGTTGCTGAACACTGAAGCTTTCTTT. Translated, it gives CASSQGLLNTEAFF.

The chain has TRBV5-8 and TRBJ1-2; unclear D gene. This CDR3 comprises 11 residues. V shed 1 base and J shed 10 bases, with 8 bases lying between them. The V gene's germline CDR1 is SGHTS and CDR2 YDEGEE. The CDR3 DNA follows: TGTGCCAGCAGCTTGATACTCGCCTACACCTTC. This sequence encodes CASSLILAYTF.

CDR3 nucleotides: TGTGCCAGCAGCCTACAGGGAAACGAGCAGTACTTC. This encodes CASSLQGNEQYF. This chain joins TRBV7-9 and TRBJ2-7; D is possibly TRBD1 (6 bases). CDR3 size: 12 residues. Germline V gives CDR1 SEHNR, CDR2 FQNEAQ (reference sequence). Trimming cost V 5 bases and J 5 bases, with 10 bases left between them.

Here the CDR3 reads CASSHRDRGQYGYTF. The CDR3 DNA is TGTGCCAGCAGCCACCGGGACAGGGGTCAGTATGGCTACACCTTC. The J gene is TRBJ1-2, the V gene TRBV11-1; 10 bases match TRBD1. Trimming removed 5 bases from V and 5 bases from J; junction bases left unmatched: 8. CDR1 and CDR2 (germline): SGHAT, FQDESV (reference sequence). The CDR3 spans 15 residues.

The chain is built from TRBV11-2 and TRBJ1-1; D is ambiguous. Germline V gene data show CDR1 as SGHAT and CDR2 as FQNNGV. The CDR3 is made up of 16 amino acids. V was cut by 0 bases and J by 0 bases, with 11 bases left in between. The CDR3 nucleotides read TGTGCCAGCAGCTTAGATCCCTTGCCTATGAACACTGAAGCTTTCTTT. Encoded protein: CASSLDPLPMNTEAFF.

The chain couples TRBV6-2 or TRBV6-3 to TRBJ2-7, with 9 nucleotides matching TRBD1. The CDR3 totals 16 residues. The J segment lost 5 bases and the V segment lost 4 bases, leaving 12 bases of the junction unmatched. Germline V lookup: CDR1 MNHEY, CDR2 SVGEGT. Here the CDR3 DNA reads TGTGCCAGCAGTTCACGGACCCGGGACAGGGACCACGAGCAGTACTTC. Amino acids: CASSSRTRDRDHEQYF.